This T cell receptor beta chain was retrieved from a study of blood T cell repertoires in COVID-19. Libraries were prepared by immunoSEQ multiplex PCR; TCRdb keeps only in-frame clonotypes and omits some of them. The table records approximately 270,000 clones, 70% to 90% of them present only once. The CDR3 has 14 residues. The germline CDR1 and CDR2 sequences are MNHEY and SVGAGI. The V gene lost 6 bases and the J gene lost 4 bases, with 13 bases spanning the gap. Assignments of participants to cohorts depended upon their own reported clinical history. The chain links TRBV6-5 to TRBJ1-5; D unresolved. The sequence derives from a woman aged 50 to 60 who had recovered from COVID-19. Sequenced input: PBMCs or T cells enriched from blood (not recorded which). CDR3 sequence: CASRAESGNQPQHF. The CDR3 nucleotides read TGTGCCAGCAGGGCCGAATCAGGAAATCAGCCCCAGCATTTT.